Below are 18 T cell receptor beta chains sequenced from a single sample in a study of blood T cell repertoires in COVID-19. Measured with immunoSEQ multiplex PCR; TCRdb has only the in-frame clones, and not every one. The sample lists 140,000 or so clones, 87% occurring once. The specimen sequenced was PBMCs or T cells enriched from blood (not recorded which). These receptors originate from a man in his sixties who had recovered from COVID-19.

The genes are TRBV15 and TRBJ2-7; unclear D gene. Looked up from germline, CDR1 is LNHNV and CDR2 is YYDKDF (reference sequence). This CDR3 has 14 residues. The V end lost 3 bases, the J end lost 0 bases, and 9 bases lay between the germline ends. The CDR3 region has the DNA TGTGCCACCAGCAGGTCCAGGTCCTCCTACGAGCAGTACTTC. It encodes CATSRSRSSYEQYF. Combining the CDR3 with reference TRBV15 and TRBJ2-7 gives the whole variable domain DAMVIQNPRYQVTQFGKPVTLSCSQTLNHNVMYWYQQKSSQAPKLLFHYYDKDFNNEADTPDNFQSRRPNTSFCFLDIRSPGLGDTAMYLCATSRSRSSYEQYFGPGTRLTVT.

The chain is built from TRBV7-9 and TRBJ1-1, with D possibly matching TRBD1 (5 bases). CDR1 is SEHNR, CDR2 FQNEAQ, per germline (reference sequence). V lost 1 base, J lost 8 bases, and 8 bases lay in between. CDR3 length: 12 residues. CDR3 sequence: CASSLERGEAFF. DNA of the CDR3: TGTGCCAGCAGCTTAGAGCGGGGCGAAGCTTTCTTT. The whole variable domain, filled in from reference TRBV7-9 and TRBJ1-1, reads DTGVSQNPRHKITKRGQNVTFRCDPISEHNRLYWYRQTLGQGPEFLTYFQNEAQLEKSRLLSDRFSAERPKGSFSTLEIQRTEQGDSAMYLCASSLERGEAFFGQGTRLTVV.

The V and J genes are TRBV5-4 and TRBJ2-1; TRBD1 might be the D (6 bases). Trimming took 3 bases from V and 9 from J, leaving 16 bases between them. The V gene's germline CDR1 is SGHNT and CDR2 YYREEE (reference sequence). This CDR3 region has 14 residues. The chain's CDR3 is CASSSPSVGGEQFF. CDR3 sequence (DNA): TGTGCCAGCAGCTCCCCTAGTGTAGGGGGTGAGCAGTTCTTC.

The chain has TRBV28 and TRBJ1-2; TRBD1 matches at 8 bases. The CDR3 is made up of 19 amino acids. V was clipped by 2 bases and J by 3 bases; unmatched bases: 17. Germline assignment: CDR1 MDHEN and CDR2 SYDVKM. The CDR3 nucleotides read TGTGCCAGCAGTTTAATGGTCTGGGGACAGGCCCGTCCCCACTATGGCTACACCTTC. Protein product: CASSLMVWGQARPHYGYTF.

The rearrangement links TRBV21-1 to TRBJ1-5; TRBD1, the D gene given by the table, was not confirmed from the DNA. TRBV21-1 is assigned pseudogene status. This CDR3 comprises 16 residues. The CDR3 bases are TGTGCCAGCAGCACCCAAGTCTGGCATAGCAATCAGCCCCAGCATTTT. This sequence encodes CASSTQVWHSNQPQHF.

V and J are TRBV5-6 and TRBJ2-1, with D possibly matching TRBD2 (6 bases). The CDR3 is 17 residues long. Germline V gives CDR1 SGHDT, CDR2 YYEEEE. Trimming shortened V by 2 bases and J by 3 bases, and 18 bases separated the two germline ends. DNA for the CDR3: TGTGCCAGCAGCTTCACGTCGACCCTCGGGGGCTACAATGAGCAGTTCTTC. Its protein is CASSFTSTLGGYNEQFF.

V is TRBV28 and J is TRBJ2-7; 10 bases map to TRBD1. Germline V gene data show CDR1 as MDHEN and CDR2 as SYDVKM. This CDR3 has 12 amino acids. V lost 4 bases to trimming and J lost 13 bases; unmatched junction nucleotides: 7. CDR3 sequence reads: CASSSRQGAGYF. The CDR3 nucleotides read TGTGCCAGCAGTTCGCGACAGGGGGCTGGATACTTC.

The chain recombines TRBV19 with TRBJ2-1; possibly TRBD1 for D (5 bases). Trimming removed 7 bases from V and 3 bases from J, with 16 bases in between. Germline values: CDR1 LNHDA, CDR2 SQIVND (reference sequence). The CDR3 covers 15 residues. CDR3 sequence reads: CASKQVGFFYNEQFF. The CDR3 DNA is TGTGCCAGTAAACAGGTGGGGTTTTTCTACAATGAGCAGTTCTTC.

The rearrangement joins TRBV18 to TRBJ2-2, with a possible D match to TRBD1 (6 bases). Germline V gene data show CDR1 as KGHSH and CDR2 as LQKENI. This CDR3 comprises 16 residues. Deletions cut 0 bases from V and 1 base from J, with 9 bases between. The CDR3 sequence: CASSPPGHLNTGELFF. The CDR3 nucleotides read TGTGCCAGCTCACCACCGGGACATCTGAACACCGGGGAGCTGTTTTTT.

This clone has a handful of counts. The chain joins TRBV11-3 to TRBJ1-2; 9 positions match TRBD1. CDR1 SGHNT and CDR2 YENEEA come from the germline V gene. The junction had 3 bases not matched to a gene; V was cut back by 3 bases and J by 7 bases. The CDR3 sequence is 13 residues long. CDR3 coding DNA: TGTGCCAGCAGCTTTACAGGGGGCCGTGGCTACACCTTC. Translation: CASSFTGGRGYTF.

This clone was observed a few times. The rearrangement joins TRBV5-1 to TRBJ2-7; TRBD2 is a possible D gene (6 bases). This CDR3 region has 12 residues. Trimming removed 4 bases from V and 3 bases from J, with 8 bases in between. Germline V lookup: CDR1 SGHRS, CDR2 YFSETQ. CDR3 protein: CASSTGSYEQYF. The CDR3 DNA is TGCGCCAGCAGCACCGGGAGCTACGAGCAGTACTTC.

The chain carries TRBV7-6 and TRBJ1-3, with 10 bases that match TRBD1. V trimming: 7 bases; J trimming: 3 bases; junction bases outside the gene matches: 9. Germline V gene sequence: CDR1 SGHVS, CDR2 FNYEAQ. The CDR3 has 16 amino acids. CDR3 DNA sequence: TGTGCCAGCACCCCGGGACAGGGGTTCGGTGGAAACACCATATATTTT. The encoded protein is CASTPGQGFGGNTIYF.

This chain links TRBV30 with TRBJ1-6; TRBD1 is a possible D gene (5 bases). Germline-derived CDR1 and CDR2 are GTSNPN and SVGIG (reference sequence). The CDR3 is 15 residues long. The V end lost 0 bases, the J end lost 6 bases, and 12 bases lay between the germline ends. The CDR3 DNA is TGTGCCTGGAGTGTATGGGGCCGACCTAATTCACCCCTCCACTTT. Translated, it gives CAWSVWGRPNSPLHF.

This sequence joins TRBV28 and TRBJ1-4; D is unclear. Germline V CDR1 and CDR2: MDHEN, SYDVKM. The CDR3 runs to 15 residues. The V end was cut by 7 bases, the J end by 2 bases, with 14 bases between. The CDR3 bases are TGTGCCAGCACCGCCCCCGGTGTTACTAATGAAAAACTGTTTTTT. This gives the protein CASTAPGVTNEKLFF.

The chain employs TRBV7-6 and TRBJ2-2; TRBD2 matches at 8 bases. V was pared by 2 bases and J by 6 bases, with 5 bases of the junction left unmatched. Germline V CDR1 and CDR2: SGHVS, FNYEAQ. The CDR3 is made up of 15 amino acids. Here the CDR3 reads CASSLTAGEAGELFF. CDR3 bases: TGTGCCAGCAGCTTAACAGCGGGAGAAGCCGGGGAGCTGTTTTTT.

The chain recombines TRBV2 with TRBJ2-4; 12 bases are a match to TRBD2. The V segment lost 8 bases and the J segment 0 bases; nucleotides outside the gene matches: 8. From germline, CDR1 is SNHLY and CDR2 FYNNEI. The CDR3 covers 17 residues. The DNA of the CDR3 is TGTGCCAGCGGCGCGACTAGCGGGAGACTAGCCAAAAACATTCAGTACTTC. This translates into CASGATSGRLAKNIQYF.

The CDR3 region is CASSRGLAGSDDTQYF. The CDR3, as DNA: TGTGCCAGCTCTCGGGGACTAGCGGGGAGTGACGATACGCAGTATTTT. This chain links TRBV18 with TRBJ2-3; 13 positions match TRBD2. This CDR3 contains 16 residues. The junction had 9 bases not matched to a gene; V was cut back by 6 bases and J by 6 bases. Germline V CDR1 and CDR2: KGHSH, LQKENI.

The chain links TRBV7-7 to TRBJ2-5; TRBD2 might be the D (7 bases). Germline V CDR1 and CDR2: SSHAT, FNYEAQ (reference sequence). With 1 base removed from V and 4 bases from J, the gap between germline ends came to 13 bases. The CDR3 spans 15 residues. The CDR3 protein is CASSLGRGGGETQYF. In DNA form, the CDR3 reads TGTGCCAGCAGCTTAGGTCGGGGAGGGGGAGAGACCCAGTACTTC. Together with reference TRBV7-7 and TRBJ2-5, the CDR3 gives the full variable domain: GAGVSQSPRYKVTKRGQDVTLRCDPISSHATLYWYQQALGQGPEFLTYFNYEAQPDKSGLPSDRFSAERPEGSISTLTIQRTEQRDSAMYRCASSLGRGGGETQYFGPGTRLLVL.